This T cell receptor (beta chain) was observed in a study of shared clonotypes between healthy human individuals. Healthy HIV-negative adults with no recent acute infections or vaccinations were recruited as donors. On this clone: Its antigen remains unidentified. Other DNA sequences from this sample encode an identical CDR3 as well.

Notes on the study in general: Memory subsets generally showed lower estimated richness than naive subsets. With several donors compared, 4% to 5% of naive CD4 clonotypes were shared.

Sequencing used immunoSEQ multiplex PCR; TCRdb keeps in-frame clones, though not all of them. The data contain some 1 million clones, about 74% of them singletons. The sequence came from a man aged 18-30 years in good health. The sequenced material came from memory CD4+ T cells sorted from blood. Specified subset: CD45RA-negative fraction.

The CDR3 is CASSEAPGGYGYTF. CDR3 bases: TGTGCCAGCAGTGAAGCCCCAGGGGGCTATGGCTACACCTTC. The genes are TRBV6-1 and TRBJ1-2, with 7 bases lining up with TRBD1. Germline V gene data show CDR1 as MNHNS and CDR2 as SASEGT. The CDR3 has 14 residues. The V and J ends lost 0 bases and 4 bases, in that order; junction bases with no gene match: 2.